A single sample gave rise to the 23 T cell receptor beta chains below, sequenced in a study of cytomegalovirus exposure and HLA in healthy donors. The PCR contained 60 Vbeta and 13 Jbeta primers. Sequenced by immunoSEQ multiplex PCR; TCRdb stores in-frame clones only, minus some. The table records more than 110,000 clones, roughly four fifths of them present only once. Sequences were obtained from PBMCs. The receptors were sampled from a man aged 40-49 years in good health and CMV-seropositive.

Comment on this clone: The junction does not match germline at one end; this may be a read error. The chain recombines TRBV6-1 with TRBJ1-5; D is ambiguous. The CDR3 extends over 15 amino acids. The V gene's germline CDR1 is MNHNS and CDR2 SASEGT. This chain's CDR3 is CASSETVSASLQRCF. The CDR3 DNA sequence: TGTGCCAGCAGTGAAACAGTTTCAGCATCCCTCCAACGTTGTTTT.

For the CDR3, the DNA is TGTGCCATCCGGTTGACAGTTCAGGATACGCAGTATTTT. Translation gives CAIRLTVQDTQYF. The V gene is TRBV10-3, the J gene TRBJ2-3; possibly TRBD1 for D (5 bases). CDR1 is ENHRY, CDR2 SYGVKD, per germline. V shed 8 bases and J shed 6 bases, with 15 bases lying between them. CDR3 length: 13 amino acids.

The chain joins TRBV21-1 to TRBJ2-4; no DNA check was done on the table's D call, TRBD1. TRBV21-1 is termed a pseudogene. This CDR3 comprises 19 residues. The CDR3 reads CASSTPALDRGLAKNIQYF. In DNA, the CDR3 is TGTGCCAGCAGCACCCCCGCACTCGATAGGGGATTAGCCAAAAACATTCAGTACTTC.

This chain joins TRBV5-8 and TRBJ2-2; tentatively, D is TRBD2 (6 bases). The CDR3 extends over 16 amino acids. Germline V gene lookup returns CDR1 SGHTS and CDR2 YDEGEE. The V gene lost 4 bases and the J gene lost 1 base, with 14 bases spanning the gap. The CDR3 DNA follows: TGTGCCAGCAGCCCGGGGGTGACCCTGAACACCGGGGAGCTGTTTTTT. It translates to CASSPGVTLNTGELFF. The variable domain in full, with the rest retrieved from reference TRBV5-8 and TRBJ2-2, is EAGVTQSPTHLIKTRGQQATLRCSPISGHTSVYWYQQALGLGLQFLLWYDEGEERNRGNFPPRFSGRQFPNYSSELNVNALELEDSALYLCASSPGVTLNTGELFFGEGSRLTVL.

This clone was counted a single time. The rearrangement uses TRBV7-9 and TRBJ2-7, with D maybe TRBD2 (5 bases). The ends were cut back, 2 bases at V and 2 bases at J, with 10 bases in the middle. The CDR3 runs to 14 residues. Germline CDR1 reads SEHNR; CDR2 reads FQNEAQ (reference sequence). As DNA, the CDR3 is TGTGCCAGCAGCTTACCGAAGGGAGCCTACGAGCAGTACTTC. Its protein is CASSLPKGAYEQYF. The full variable domain, completed using reference TRBV7-9 and TRBJ2-7, is DTGVSQNPRHKITKRGQNVTFRCDPISEHNRLYWYRQTLGQGPEFLTYFQNEAQLEKSRLLSDRFSAERPKGSFSTLEIQRTEQGDSAMYLCASSLPKGAYEQYFGPGTRLTVT.

The chain uses TRBV10-3 and TRBJ1-6; weak D call: TRBD1 (6 bases). CDR1 is ENHRY and CDR2 is SYGVKD in the germline V gene. The CDR3 consists of 14 residues. V shed 11 bases and J shed 1 base, with 12 bases lying between them. The CDR3 DNA reads as TGTGCCGTACAGGGTGCGTCCTATAATTCACCCCTCCACTTT. Translation: CAVQGASYNSPLHF.

V gene TRBV27 combines with J gene TRBJ1-1; D might be TRBD1 (6 bases). Germline CDR1 and CDR2: MNHEY and SMNVEV (reference sequence). The CDR3 consists of 14 residues. V lost 3 bases and J lost 4, with 12 bases in between. In DNA form, the CDR3 reads TGTGCCAGCAGTTTGCTAGGACAGACCACTGAAGCTTTCTTT. Translating gives CASSLLGQTTEAFF.

This rearrangement joins TRBV27 to TRBJ2-2, with D perhaps matching TRBD1 (6 bases). The CDR3 covers 16 residues. V lost 8 bases, J lost 2 bases, and 18 bases lay in between. Germline values: CDR1 MNHEY, CDR2 SMNVEV (reference sequence). The CDR3 is CASGPFDRINTGELFF. For the CDR3, the DNA is TGTGCCAGCGGCCCGTTTGACAGGATCAACACCGGGGAGCTGTTTTTT.

This clone appeared a single time. The chain links TRBV27 to TRBJ1-5, with D perhaps TRBD1 (6 bases). The ends were cut back, 0 bases at V and 3 bases at J, with 24 bases in the middle. The CDR3 totals 20 residues. Looked up from germline, CDR1 is MNHEY and CDR2 is SMNVEV (reference sequence). The CDR3 DNA follows: TGTGCCAGCAGTTTATCCCTTAGACAGGTTCCCGAGAGCACCAATCAGCCCCAGCATTTT. Translating gives CASSLSLRQVPESTNQPQHF.

This chain links TRBV19 with TRBJ2-7; D is possibly TRBD1 (6 bases). V was trimmed by 3 bases and J by 4 bases, leaving 10 bases between them. The CDR3 runs to 13 residues. Germline V gene sequence: CDR1 LNHDA, CDR2 SQIVND (reference sequence). CDR3 protein: CASSISGQYEQYF. DNA for the CDR3: TGTGCCAGTAGTATTTCCGGACAGTACGAGCAGTACTTC.

The V call is TRBV6-5, the J call TRBJ2-1; no reliable D call. Per germline, CDR1 MNHEY and CDR2 SVGAGI. The V gene lost 5 bases and the J gene lost 0 bases, with 8 bases spanning the gap. The CDR3 loop spans 14 amino acids. This CDR3 is CASSTTSSYNEQFF. The CDR3 DNA reads as TGTGCCAGCAGTACTACAAGCTCCTACAATGAGCAGTTCTTC.

There are a few counts of this clone. The rearrangement links TRBV6-6 to TRBJ2-1, with 8 bases aligning to TRBD2. The CDR3 has 14 residues. V dropped 5 bases and J dropped 10; count of bases not matched to a gene: 10. In germline, CDR1 is MNHNY, CDR2 SVGAGI (reference sequence). CDR3: CASSMSGSFGEQFF. CDR3 nucleotides: TGTGCCAGCAGTATGAGCGGGAGTTTTGGAGAGCAGTTCTTC.

The chain employs TRBV30 and TRBJ2-7; 12 bases align to TRBD2. The CDR3 has 17 residues. The V gene end was trimmed by 2 bases and the J gene end by 2 bases; junction bases not matched to a gene: 10. Germline V gene data show CDR1 as GTSNPN and CDR2 as SVGIG (reference sequence). The CDR3: CAWSLGRTSGTPYEQYF. The CDR3 DNA is TGTGCCTGGAGTCTTGGGCGGACTAGCGGGACCCCCTACGAGCAGTACTTC.

The V call is TRBV7-9, the J call TRBJ2-2; 8 bases agree with TRBD2. This CDR3 is built from 15 residues. After removal of 4 bases from V and 6 bases from J, the junction contained 7 bases not matched to a gene. Germline V gene sequence: CDR1 SEHNR, CDR2 FQNEAQ (reference sequence). The CDR3, as DNA: TGTGCCAGCAGCTCCAAGGGACTAGGAGCCGGGGAGCTGTTTTTT. This encodes CASSSKGLGAGELFF. Looking up the rest from reference TRBV7-9 and TRBJ2-2 gives the full variable domain: DTGVSQNPRHKITKRGQNVTFRCDPISEHNRLYWYRQTLGQGPEFLTYFQNEAQLEKSRLLSDRFSAERPKGSFSTLEIQRTEQGDSAMYLCASSSKGLGAGELFFGEGSRLTVL.

The chain carries TRBV29-1 and TRBJ1-1; the D gene is possibly TRBD1 (6 bases). Deletions cut 2 bases from V and 4 bases from J, with 14 bases between. The CDR3 is 14 residues long. The germline CDR1 and CDR2 sequences are SQVTM and ANQGSEA. The CDR3 here is CSVESYREGTEAFF. Here the CDR3 DNA reads TGCAGCGTTGAATCTTACAGGGAGGGCACTGAAGCTTTCTTT.

The CDR3 DNA reads as TGTGCCAGCAGTTACTCGAGGGAGGGGAGACGAGAAAAACTGTTTTTT. Encoded protein: CASSYSREGRREKLFF. This chain uses TRBV6-5 with TRBJ1-4; a weak D match, TRBD1 (5 bases). Germline-derived CDR1 and CDR2 are MNHEY and SVGAGI. CDR3 length: 16 amino acids. V was clipped by 0 bases and J by 8 bases, with 16 bases between them.

The rearrangement links TRBV2 to TRBJ1-6; a weak D match, TRBD1 (6 bases). The CDR3 contains 16 residues. V gave up 6 bases and J gave up 7 bases, with 19 bases separating them. Germline V gene sequence: CDR1 SNHLY, CDR2 FYNNEI. The CDR3 DNA sequence: TGTGCCAGCAGCCTAAGGGGGGGGAATTCAAATTCACCCCTCCACTTT. As protein: CASSLRGGNSNSPLHF.

This chain connects TRBV5-4 to TRBJ2-2, with D perhaps matching TRBD2 (5 bases). The CDR3 covers 15 residues. The V gene lost 4 bases and the J gene lost 5 bases, with 15 bases spanning the gap. Germline-derived CDR1 and CDR2 are SGHNT and YYREEE (reference sequence). CDR3 nucleotide sequence: TGTGCCAGCAGCCCAGACCTCGGGAAGACCGGGGAGCTGTTTTTT. Its protein product is CASSPDLGKTGELFF.

V and J are TRBV6-4 and TRBJ1-2; D gene ambiguous. The germline CDR1 and CDR2 sequences are MRHNA and SNTAGT. V was cut by 5 bases and J by 4 bases, with 17 bases left in between. The length of the CDR3 is 15 residues. The CDR3 here is CASSPQGDVSYGYTF. The CDR3 nucleotides are TGTGCCAGCAGTCCCCAAGGAGATGTTAGCTATGGCTACACCTTC.

V and J are TRBV19 and TRBJ2-1; 11 positions match TRBD2. The germline gives CDR1 LNHDA, CDR2 SQIVND (reference sequence). V lost 4 bases and J lost 8; bases outside the gene matches: 7. The CDR3 length is 15 residues. Here the CDR3 DNA reads TGTGCCAGTAGTAAGGTAGCGGGAGGGCCGCATGAGCAGTTCTTC. Translation: CASSKVAGGPHEQFF.

V is TRBV18 and J is TRBJ2-7, with 11 bases identical to TRBD1. The germline V gene has CDR1 KGHSH and CDR2 LQKENI. V shed 2 bases and J 4 bases; nucleotides not matched to a gene: 4. CDR3 length: 15 residues. The CDR3 region has the DNA TGTGCCAGCTCACCAAGTGGACAGGGGGCATACGAGCAGTACTTC. Its protein product is CASSPSGQGAYEQYF.

The chain is built from TRBV11-2 and TRBJ2-1, with a weak D call TRBD2 (6 bases). Germline loops: CDR1 SGHAT, CDR2 FQNNGV. CDR3 length: 15 residues. Between the trimmed V and J ends, which lost 1 base and 8 bases, there was a span of 15 bases. As DNA, the CDR3 is TGTGCCAGCAGCTTAGGCGGGAATATGGGCCATGAGCAGTTCTTC. This codes for CASSLGGNMGHEQFF.

The CDR3 here is CASSLLRGTYEQYF. CDR3 in DNA: TGTGCCAGCAGCCTACTAAGGGGTACCTACGAGCAGTACTTC. The rearrangement uses TRBV11-2 and TRBJ2-7; tentative D call: TRBD1 (5 bases). The CDR3 runs to 14 residues. Germline V gene sequence: CDR1 SGHAT, CDR2 FQNNGV. V dropped 5 bases and J dropped 2 bases, with 13 bases sitting between them. Drawing the rest from reference TRBV11-2 and TRBJ2-7, the complete variable domain is EAGVAQSPRYKIIEKRQSVAFWCNPISGHATLYWYQQILGQGPKLLIQFQNNGVVDDSQLPKDRFSAERLKGVDSTLKIQPAKLEDSAVYLCASSLLRGTYEQYFGPGTRLTVT.